What follows describes a single T cell receptor beta chain. Germline lookup yields CDR1 LGHDT and CDR2 YNNKEL (reference sequence). After removal of 4 bases from V and 2 bases from J, the junction contained 7 bases not matched to a gene. The CDR3 is 16 amino acids. In the authors' workflow: Cell counts per sample came from amplifying reference gene primers. Some clones are missing from TCRdb's copy, which holds only in-frame ones; the method was immunoSEQ multiplex PCR. V and J calls and clone size come straight from that table; D and trimming were deduced from the DNA. The sample lists a few hundred thousand clones; roughly 84% were seen once. This sample is part of a study of blood T cell repertoires in COVID-19.

This chain uses TRBV3-1 (or the pseudogene TRBV3-2) with TRBJ2-1; 8 bases are shared with TRBD1. The receptor was derived from a middle-aged woman who had recovered from COVID-19. Sequencing was performed on peripheral blood. The CDR3: CASSPDRGWTYNEQFF. CDR3 nucleotides: TGTGCCAGCAGCCCTGACAGGGGCTGGACCTACAATGAGCAGTTCTTC.